The entry below gives a single TCR beta chain sequence along with its context. This sample is part of a study of T cell changes during pregnancy in multiple sclerosis. Measured with immunoSEQ multiplex PCR; TCRdb has only the in-frame clones, and not every one. The repertoire includes 100,000 or so clones, 90% to 95% of them detected once, and around 1.2% sits in the top ten. Germline loops: CDR1 MNHNS, CDR2 SASEGT. The CDR3 sequence is 13 residues long. The germline V and J ends were trimmed by 1 base and 4 bases, with 5 bases remaining between them. The clonotype was recovered from a female donor with multiple sclerosis, enrolled in a pregnancy study. The material sequenced was peripheral blood, taken in the second trimester of pregnancy. This rearrangement joins TRBV6-1 to TRBJ1-5; D is undetermined. For the CDR3, the DNA is TGTGCCAGCAGTGAAGGTAATAATCAGCCCCAGCATTTT. This translates into CASSEGNNQPQHF.